In this sample, the clone carrying this T cell receptor (beta chain) turned up once. The CDR3 contains 15 residues. Trimming removed 7 bases at V and 4 bases at J, with 15 bases between. The germline V gene encodes CDR1 SGHRS and CDR2 YFSETQ. Some clones are missing from TCRdb's copy, which holds only in-frame ones; the method was immunoSEQ multiplex PCR. The sample lists about 36,000 clones, 91% occurring once. This sample is part of a study of T cell changes during pregnancy in multiple sclerosis. The clonotype comes from a female donor in good health, enrolled as a control in a pregnancy study. This sample comprised CD4+ T cells from peripheral blood mononuclear cells, obtained in the second trimester of pregnancy. The chain links TRBV5-1 to TRBJ2-6, with D hard to call. CDR3 loop: CASWLPSRGANVLTF. The CDR3 nucleotides read TGCGCCAGCTGGCTCCCGTCGAGGGGGGCCAACGTCCTGACTTTC.